This entry features one TCR beta chain sequence. These data originate in a study of blood T cell repertoires in COVID-19. Study-wide background: There were acute and convalescent COVID-19 samples, and they came from the United States, Italy and Spain. PBMCs, B-cell-depleted T cells, or T cells were the source of the cDNA or gDNA that made up the material.

This CDR3 contains 17 residues. The germline V gene has CDR1 SGHNT and CDR2 YYREEE (reference sequence). V was pared by 4 bases and J by 0 bases, with 14 bases between. Only in-frame clones appear in the TCRdb table, and some are missing; sequencing was by immunoSEQ multiplex PCR. The data hold about 97,000 clones, with about 91% observed a single time. The sequence derives from a man in his forties or fifties with COVID-19, enrolled during active disease. The chain carries TRBV5-4 and TRBJ2-6; possibly TRBD1 for D (6 bases). The sequencing input was peripheral blood. CDR3 DNA: TGTGCCAGCAGCCTGGGACACCAGAGCTCTGGGGCCAACGTCCTGACTTTC. Translating it yields CASSLGHQSSGANVLTF.